Given below is one T cell receptor (beta chain) in context. These data are taken from a study of T cell changes during pregnancy in multiple sclerosis. The germline V gene encodes CDR1 MNHEY and CDR2 SVGAGI. The V and J ends lost 5 bases and 8 bases respectively, with 15 bases between them. The CDR3 runs 13 residues. Clones were read by immunoSEQ multiplex PCR, and TCRdb kept only the in-frame ones, dropping some. The sample shows 70,000 or so clones, approximately 91% of them seen only once. The genes are TRBV6-5 and TRBJ1-1; no clear D. This specimen consisted of peripheral blood, obtained in the third trimester of pregnancy. This receptor was obtained from a female donor with multiple sclerosis, enrolled in a pregnancy study. Here the CDR3 reads CASSQLSGPEAFF. CDR3 in DNA: TGTGCCAGCAGTCAATTGTCGGGTCCCGAAGCTTTCTTT.